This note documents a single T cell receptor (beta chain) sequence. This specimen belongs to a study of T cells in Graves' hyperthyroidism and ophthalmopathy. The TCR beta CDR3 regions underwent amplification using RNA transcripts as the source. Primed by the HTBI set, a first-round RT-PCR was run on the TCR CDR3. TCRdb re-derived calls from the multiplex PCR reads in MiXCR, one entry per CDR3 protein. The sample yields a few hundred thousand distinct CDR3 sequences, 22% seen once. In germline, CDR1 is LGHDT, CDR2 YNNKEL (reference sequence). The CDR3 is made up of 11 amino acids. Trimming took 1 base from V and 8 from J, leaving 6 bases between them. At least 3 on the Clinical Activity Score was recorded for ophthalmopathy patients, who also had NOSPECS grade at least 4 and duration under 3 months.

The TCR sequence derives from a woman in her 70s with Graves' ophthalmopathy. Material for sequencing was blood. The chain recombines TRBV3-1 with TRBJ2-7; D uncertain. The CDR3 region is CASSQAEKQYF. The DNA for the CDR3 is TGTGCCAGCAGCCAAGCTGAGAAGCAGTACTTC.